The 10 T cell receptor beta chains listed next were all sequenced from one sample in a study of cytotoxic CD8 clonotypes in ibrutinib-treated CLL. Data came from immunoSEQ multiplex PCR; TCRdb stores just in-frame clones and leaves some out. Here the sample spans hundreds of thousands of clones, 65% to 80% being singletons. Source: PBMCs, taken after 12 months of ibrutinib treatment. These TCRs come from a human donor with chronic lymphocytic leukemia.

The chain couples TRBV9 to TRBJ1-4; no clear D. Germline V gives CDR1 SGDLS, CDR2 YYNGEE. This CDR3 spans 17 amino acids. V lost 3 bases to trimming and J lost 0 bases, with 15 bases between them. The CDR3 sequence is CASSAYSWGATNEKLFF. CDR3 coding DNA: TGTGCCAGCAGCGCCTACTCTTGGGGAGCAACTAATGAAAAACTGTTTTTT.

This clone has more than one count but fewer than ten. The J gene is TRBJ2-3, the V gene TRBV28, with 8 bases matching TRBD1. This CDR3 has 16 amino acids. Germline-derived CDR1 and CDR2 are MDHEN and SYDVKM. The J segment lost 2 bases and the V segment lost 2 bases, leaving 6 bases of the junction unmatched. DNA for the CDR3: TGTGCCAGCAGTTTAGAAACAGGGGGGTCCACAGATACGCAGTATTTT. Amino acids: CASSLETGGSTDTQYF.

This CDR3 reads CASSLLVGAYQETQYF. Written as DNA, the CDR3 is TGTGCCAGCAGCTTGTTAGTGGGGGCGTACCAAGAGACCCAGTACTTC. This chain uses TRBV5-5 with TRBJ2-5; tentatively, D is TRBD1 (6 bases). The CDR3 extends over 16 amino acids. Trimming cost V 1 base and J 0 bases, with 13 bases left between them. Germline V gene data show CDR1 as SGHKS and CDR2 as YYEKEE (reference sequence).

The chain couples TRBV5-1 to TRBJ2-1, with 8 bases that match TRBD1. Germline CDR1 is SGHRS and CDR2 is YFSETQ. CDR3 size: 15 residues. V gave up 3 bases and J gave up 4 bases; unmatched junction bases: 6. The CDR3 nucleotides are TGCGCCAGCAGCTCCGGAGGACAGGGATACAATGAGCAGTTCTTC. This gives the protein CASSSGGQGYNEQFF.

The CDR3 protein is CATPEEGEAFF. DNA of the CDR3: TGTGCCACCCCCGAGGAGGGCGAAGCTTTCTTT. The chain is built from TRBV7-9 and TRBJ1-1; no clear D. V gave up 10 bases and J gave up 8 bases, with 14 bases separating them. There are 11 residues in the CDR3. Germline V gives CDR1 SEHNR, CDR2 FQNEAQ (reference sequence).

V usage is TRBV10-3 and J usage is TRBJ1-5, with 8 bases lining up with TRBD1. The V and J ends lost 0 bases and 6 bases, in that order; junction bases with no gene match: 4. The V gene's germline CDR1 is ENHRY and CDR2 SYGVKD. The CDR3 is 15 residues long. The CDR3 DNA reads TGTGCCATCAGTGAGTCCGGACAGGGCTCTCAGCCCCAGCATTTT. This translates into CAISESGQGSQPQHF.

The rearrangement links TRBV6-5 to TRBJ1-5, with D maybe TRBD1 (6 bases). This CDR3 has 13 amino acids. V was shortened by 2 bases and J by 7 bases, with 9 bases between the two germline ends. Germline V gene data show CDR1 as MNHEY and CDR2 as SVGAGI. The CDR3 is CASSYGGGQPQHF. The CDR3 DNA sequence: TGTGCCAGCAGTTACGGGGGCGGGCAGCCCCAGCATTTT.

V gene TRBV7-3 combines with J gene TRBJ1-2, with 7 bases identical to TRBD1. The germline V gene encodes CDR1 SGHTA and CDR2 FQGTGA. The length of the CDR3 is 13 residues. With V trimmed by 6 bases and J by 3 bases, 4 bases remained unmatched. As DNA, the CDR3 is TGTGCCAGCAGTTTCCAGGGGGACTATGGCTACACCTTC. Translated: CASSFQGDYGYTF.

This sequence joins TRBV1 and TRBJ2-1; the table's D gene call, TRBD2, was not cross checked with the DNA. TRBV1 is tagged as a pseudogene. This CDR3 is built from 15 residues. The chain's CDR3 is CTSSPSPGLPVEQFF. The CDR3 DNA sequence: TGCACCAGCAGCCCCAGCCCGGGACTACCGGTTGAGCAGTTCTTC.

The V call is TRBV4-3, the J call TRBJ2-1; 13 positions match TRBD2. In germline, CDR1 is LGHNA, CDR2 YSLEER. The CDR3 totals 20 residues. The J segment lost 9 bases and the V segment lost 5 bases, leaving 22 bases of the junction unmatched. The CDR3 reads CASSRGGKLGLAGEEIEQFF. CDR3 in DNA: TGCGCCAGCAGCAGGGGGGGTAAGCTCGGACTAGCGGGAGAGGAGATTGAGCAGTTCTTC.